A single sample is the source of the 28 T cell receptor beta chains below, sequenced in a study of blood T cell repertoires in COVID-19. Some clones are missing from TCRdb's copy, which holds only in-frame ones; the method was immunoSEQ multiplex PCR. Among about 280,000 clones, approximately 90% were seen once, and the ten largest hold 2.8%. The sequenced sample consisted of PBMCs or T cells enriched from blood (not recorded which). The receptors derive from a man in his forties who had been exposed to COVID-19.

The genes are TRBV6-5 and TRBJ1-6, with D perhaps TRBD1 (6 bases). V gave up 0 bases and J gave up 10 bases, with 10 bases separating them. The length of the CDR3 is 14 residues. Germline V CDR1 and CDR2: MNHEY, SVGAGI. The CDR3 sequence: CASSYSTGGSPLHF. In nucleotides, the CDR3 is TGTGCCAGCAGTTACTCGACGGGGGGCTCACCCCTCCACTTT.

The chain carries TRBV11-1 and TRBJ1-1, with 8 bases aligning to TRBD1. Germline lookup yields CDR1 SGHAT and CDR2 FQDESV (reference sequence). Trimming at V came to 5 bases and at J to 5 bases, leaving 13 bases not matched to a gene. This CDR3 has 16 amino acids. The DNA of the CDR3 is TGTGCCAGCAGCCCGGGGGACAGGCCTAAGGGGACTGAAGCTTTCTTT. It yields the protein CASSPGDRPKGTEAFF.

This chain uses TRBV3-1 (or the pseudogene TRBV3-2) with TRBJ2-7, with D possibly matching TRBD1 (6 bases). CDR3 length: 14 amino acids. V dropped 4 bases and J dropped 5 bases, with 15 bases sitting between them. The germline V gene has CDR1 LGHDT and CDR2 YNNKEL (reference sequence). CDR3 region: CASSPRLQGHEQYF. CDR3 sequence (DNA): TGTGCCAGCAGCCCGCGGTTACAGGGCCACGAGCAGTACTTC.

This chain connects TRBV3-1 (or the pseudogene TRBV3-2) to TRBJ2-4; D not resolved. Germline V gene data show CDR1 as LGHDT and CDR2 as YNNKEL (reference sequence). V shed 1 base and J shed 6 bases, with 13 bases lying between them. The CDR3 is 15 amino acids. CDR3 sequence (DNA): TGTGCCAGCAGCCAAGTGGTTTTATCGGGAAACATTCAGTACTTC. Translating gives CASSQVVLSGNIQYF.

The chain has TRBV7-8 and TRBJ2-7; 13 bases agree with TRBD2. Germline loops: CDR1 SGHVS, CDR2 FQNEAQ. The CDR3 runs 15 residues. Trimming removed 2 bases from V and 5 bases from J; junction bases left unmatched: 3. CDR3 residues: CASSLRTSGRNEQYF. In DNA form, the CDR3 reads TGTGCCAGCAGCTTACGGACTAGCGGGAGAAACGAGCAGTACTTC.

This chain connects TRBV11-3 to TRBJ1-1; 11 positions agree with TRBD1. This CDR3 region has 14 residues. CDR1 is SGHNT and CDR2 is YENEEA in the germline V gene. V lost 1 base, J lost 7 bases, and 2 bases stayed unmatched. The CDR3 DNA reads as TGTGCCAGCAGCTTAGGGGACAGGGGGGTTGAAGCTTTCTTT. Translation: CASSLGDRGVEAFF.

The V call is TRBV11-2, the J call TRBJ2-7, with D possibly being TRBD1 (6 bases). CDR1 is SGHAT and CDR2 is FQNNGV in the germline V gene. V lost 5 bases, J lost 8 bases, and 16 bases lay in between. The length of the CDR3 is 13 residues. The CDR3 here is CASSRDNLNQQYF. Written as DNA, the CDR3 is TGTGCCAGCAGCCGGGACAACCTGAACCAGCAGTACTTC.

The chain is built from TRBV2 and TRBJ1-1, with 9 nucleotides matching TRBD1. This CDR3 contains 16 residues. Germline V gene data show CDR1 as SNHLY and CDR2 as FYNNEI. With 5 bases clipped from V and 6 bases from J, the junction kept 13 bases outside the gene matches. The CDR3 loop reads CASSYLSLTGGAEAFF. The CDR3 DNA reads as TGTGCCAGCAGTTACCTTAGTCTTACAGGGGGCGCTGAAGCTTTCTTT.

V is TRBV7-2 and J is TRBJ2-7; D unresolved. V dropped 2 bases and J dropped 0 bases, with 11 bases sitting between them. Germline-derived CDR1 and CDR2 are SGHTA and FQGNSA. The CDR3 is 15 amino acids. The CDR3 nucleotides are TGTGCCAGCAGCTTATCTGACTCCAGCTCCTACGAGCAGTACTTC. Translating it yields CASSLSDSSSYEQYF.

This clone was picked up a small number of times. This sequence joins TRBV9 and TRBJ2-2; the match to TRBD2 covers 14 bases. Germline-derived CDR1 and CDR2 are SGDLS and YYNGEE. Trimming cost V 4 bases and J 1 base; bases outside gene matches: 6. The CDR3 has 18 amino acids. The CDR3 sequence: CASSPSGTSGGNTGELFF. For the CDR3, the DNA is TGTGCCAGCAGCCCCTCAGGGACTAGCGGGGGGAACACCGGGGAGCTGTTTTTT.

This chain joins TRBV9 and TRBJ1-1, with D uncertain. V was trimmed by 0 bases and J by 7 bases, leaving 10 bases between them. Germline CDR1 is SGDLS and CDR2 is YYNGEE. The CDR3 covers 13 residues. CDR3: CASSVGDIGEAFF. In nucleotides, the CDR3 is TGTGCCAGCAGCGTAGGCGACATCGGTGAAGCTTTCTTT.

CDR3 amino acids: CSVEFGTSSVDEQYF. The CDR3, as DNA: TGCAGCGTTGAATTCGGGACTAGCAGCGTCGACGAGCAGTACTTC. The gene calls are TRBV29-1 and TRBJ2-7; 9 positions match TRBD2. V dropped 2 bases and J dropped 5; count of bases not matched to a gene: 10. Looked up from germline, CDR1 is SQVTM and CDR2 is ANQGSEA. The CDR3 is 15 amino acids.

This chain joins TRBV28 and TRBJ2-4; no definite D call. CDR3 size: 14 residues. V dropped 5 bases and J dropped 2 bases, with 10 bases sitting between them. The germline gives CDR1 MDHEN, CDR2 SYDVKM. DNA for the CDR3: TGTGCCAGCAGTCCAGCGAACTCCAAAAACATTCAGTACTTC. Protein sequence: CASSPANSKNIQYF.

The chain has TRBV14 and TRBJ2-5, with a possible D match to TRBD1 (5 bases). V gave up 1 base and J gave up 0 bases, with 6 bases separating them. CDR3 length: 14 residues. Germline V gene sequence: CDR1 SGHDN, CDR2 FVKESK. CDR3 amino acids: CASSQGGNQETQYF. CDR3 sequence (DNA): TGTGCCAGCAGCCAAGGGGGCAACCAAGAGACCCAGTACTTC.

This chain links TRBV2 with TRBJ1-5, with a weak D call TRBD1 (5 bases). The ends were cut back, 11 bases at V and 2 bases at J, with 16 bases in the middle. CDR1 and CDR2 from the germline V gene are SNHLY and FYNNEI. The CDR3 runs to 14 residues. For the CDR3, the DNA is TGTGCCTCCAACCAGGGTGATCGCAATCAGCCCCAGCATTTT. Amino acids: CASNQGDRNQPQHF.

The chain employs TRBV27 and TRBJ2-7, with TRBD2 matching over 10 bases. The length of the CDR3 is 14 residues. Germline CDR1 and CDR2: MNHEY and SMNVEV (reference sequence). V shed 4 bases and J 4 bases; nucleotides not matched to a gene: 4. The CDR3 DNA reads TGTGCCAGCAGTTACCAAGCGGGAGGGTACGAGCAGTACTTC. Translated, it gives CASSYQAGGYEQYF.

The chain couples TRBV19 to TRBJ1-4, with TRBD1 matching 7 bases. The CDR3 runs to 15 residues. The germline CDR1 and CDR2 sequences are LNHDA and SQIVND (reference sequence). V shed 5 bases, J shed 4 bases, and the junction held 7 bases outside the gene matches. CDR3 DNA: TGTGCCAGTAGTTTACCGGGACAGCTTAATGAAAAACTGTTTTTT. Translated, it gives CASSLPGQLNEKLFF. The full variable domain, completed using reference TRBV19 and TRBJ1-4, is DGGITQSPKYLFRKEGQNVTLSCEQNLNHDAMYWYRQDPGQGLRLIYYSQIVNDFQKGDIAEGYSVSREKKESFPLTVTSAQKNPTAFYLCASSLPGQLNEKLFFGSGTQLSVL.

This clone was seen a few times. The chain combines TRBV9 with TRBJ2-3; 7 positions match TRBD1. Germline V lookup: CDR1 SGDLS, CDR2 YYNGEE. The CDR3 is 13 residues long. V was clipped by 7 bases and J by 4 bases; unmatched bases: 6. The CDR3 loop is CASGQGDADTQYF. CDR3 DNA sequence: TGTGCCAGCGGCCAGGGGGACGCAGATACGCAGTATTTT. Using reference TRBV9 and TRBJ2-3 for the parts outside the CDR3, the full variable domain is DSGVTQTPKHLITATGQRVTLRCSPRSGDLSVYWYQQSLDQGLQFLIQYYNGEERAKGNILERFSAQQFPDLHSELNLSSLELGDSALYFCASGQGDADTQYFGPGTRLTVL.

This clone was counted a single time. The genes are TRBV5-1 and TRBJ2-7; 7 bases map to TRBD2. The trim removed 4 bases at V and 3 bases at J, leaving 7 bases unmatched. Per the germline V gene, CDR1 is SGHRS and CDR2 is YFSETQ. The CDR3 covers 14 residues. The CDR3 DNA reads as TGCGCCAGCAGCGCGGGGGACGGACTCTACGAGCAGTACTTC. Amino acid sequence: CASSAGDGLYEQYF. Variable domain in full (rest from reference TRBV5-1 and TRBJ2-7): KAGVTQTPRYLIKTRGQQVTLSCSPISGHRSVSWYQQTPGQGLQFLFEYFSETQRNKGNFPGRFSGRQFSNSRSEMNVSTLELGDSALYLCASSAGDGLYEQYFGPGTRLTVT.

The chain couples TRBV28 to TRBJ2-7, with D unresolved. CDR1 is MDHEN, CDR2 SYDVKM, per germline. This CDR3 is built from 11 residues. The V and J ends lost 6 bases and 6 bases respectively, with 9 bases between them. The CDR3 loop is CASRALTEQYF. The CDR3 bases are TGTGCCAGCAGAGCCCTCACCGAGCAGTACTTC. Using reference TRBV28 and TRBJ2-7 for the parts outside the CDR3, the full variable domain is DVKVTQSSRYLVKRTGEKVFLECVQDMDHENMFWYRQDPGLGLRLIYFSYDVKMKEKGDIPEGYSVSREKKERFSLILESASTNQTSMYLCASRALTEQYFGPGTRLTVT.

The V and J genes are TRBV28 and TRBJ2-7; 9 bases fit TRBD2. Germline CDR1 reads MDHEN; CDR2 reads SYDVKM. V was clipped by 2 bases and J by 4 bases; unmatched bases: 3. The CDR3 is 14 residues long. CDR3 region: CASSLAGGLYEQYF. CDR3 DNA sequence: TGTGCCAGCAGTTTAGCGGGAGGGCTATACGAGCAGTACTTC.

This chain joins TRBV14 and TRBJ2-3; D unclear. The CDR3 runs 14 residues. With 4 bases removed from V and 2 bases from J, the gap between germline ends came to 10 bases. Per germline, CDR1 SGHDN and CDR2 FVKESK. In nucleotides, the CDR3 is TGTGCCAGCAGCCTTAGAGATCCCACAGATACGCAGTATTTT. The encoded protein is CASSLRDPTDTQYF.

The chain links TRBV5-1 to TRBJ2-3, with 7 bases aligning to TRBD2. The J segment lost 2 bases and the V segment lost 7 bases, leaving 13 bases of the junction unmatched. The CDR3 has 16 residues. Looked up from germline, CDR1 is SGHRS and CDR2 is YFSETQ. The CDR3 nucleotides are TGCGCCAGCGCCGCTGGACCTAGCGGATCCACAGATACGCAGTATTTT. It specifies CASAAGPSGSTDTQYF.

The chain joins TRBV11-2 to TRBJ2-1; 10 bases agree with TRBD1. Trimming took 4 bases from V and 6 from J; bases not matched to a gene: 12. CDR3 size: 17 residues. Germline CDR1 SGHAT, CDR2 FQNNGV. Here the CDR3 reads CASSSRVGTGAVNEQFF. In DNA form, the CDR3 reads TGTGCCAGCAGCTCCCGCGTTGGGACAGGGGCCGTCAATGAGCAGTTCTTC.

This clone appeared a single time. The chain combines TRBV15 with TRBJ2-1; 8 bases are a match to TRBD1. CDR3 length: 15 amino acids. Germline values: CDR1 LNHNV, CDR2 YYDKDF (reference sequence). V dropped 1 base and J dropped 7; count of bases not matched to a gene: 6. CDR3 sequence: CATSRGRTGWNEQFF. The CDR3 DNA follows: TGTGCCACCAGCAGAGGGAGGACAGGGTGGAATGAGCAGTTCTTC.

The CDR3 DNA is TGTGCCAGCAGCTTAGGGGGGACTAGCGGGACTAATGAGCAGTTCTTC. It specifies CASSLGGTSGTNEQFF. The J gene is TRBJ2-1, the V gene TRBV7-2; the match to TRBD2 covers 13 bases. This CDR3 region has 16 residues. V was clipped by 1 base and J by 7 bases; unmatched bases: 4. Germline CDR1 reads SGHTA; CDR2 reads FQGNSA.

This chain links TRBV19 with TRBJ2-7, with D perhaps TRBD1 (6 bases). CDR1 and CDR2 (germline): LNHDA, SQIVND (reference sequence). Between the trimmed V and J ends, which lost 5 bases and 4 bases, there was a span of 18 bases. This CDR3 has 15 residues. The CDR3 sequence: CASSSMDSSRYEQYF. The CDR3 bases are TGTGCCAGTAGTTCCATGGACAGTAGTCGTTACGAGCAGTACTTC.

This chain links TRBV6-2 or TRBV6-3 with TRBJ2-2; no definite D call. This CDR3 comprises 12 residues. Trimming took off 4 bases at V and 3 bases at J, with 3 bases between the two ends. Germline assignment: CDR1 MNHEY and CDR2 SVGEGT. CDR3 loop: CASSSYTGELFF. The CDR3 DNA reads as TGTGCCAGCAGTTCCTACACCGGGGAGCTGTTTTTT.